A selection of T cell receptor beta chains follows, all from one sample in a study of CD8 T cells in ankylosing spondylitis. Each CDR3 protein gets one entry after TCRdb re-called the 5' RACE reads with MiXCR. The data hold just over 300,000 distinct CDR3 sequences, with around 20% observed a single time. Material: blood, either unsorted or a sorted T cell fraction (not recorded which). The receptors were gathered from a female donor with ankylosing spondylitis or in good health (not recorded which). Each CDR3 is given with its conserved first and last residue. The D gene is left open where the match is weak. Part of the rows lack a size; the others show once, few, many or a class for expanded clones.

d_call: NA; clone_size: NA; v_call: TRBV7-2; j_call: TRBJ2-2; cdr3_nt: TGTGCCAGCCAAGGACAGACCTTGAACACCGGGGAGCTGTTTTTT; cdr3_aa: CASQGQTLNTGELFF
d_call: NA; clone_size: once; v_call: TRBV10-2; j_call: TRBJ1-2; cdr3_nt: TGCGCCAGCAGTGAGTCCCGGAACTATGGCTACACCTTC; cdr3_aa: CASSESRNYGYTF
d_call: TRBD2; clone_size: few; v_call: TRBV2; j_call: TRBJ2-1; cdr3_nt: TGTGCCAGCAGGCCCACCATTGCGGGAGGGCCTGTAAAAAGGCTCTTC; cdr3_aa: CASRPTIAGGPVKRLF
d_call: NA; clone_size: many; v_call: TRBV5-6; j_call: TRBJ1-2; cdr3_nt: TGTGCCAGCAGCTTGGGGGGAGGCCGAGATGGCTACACCTTC; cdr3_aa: CASSLGGGRDGYTF
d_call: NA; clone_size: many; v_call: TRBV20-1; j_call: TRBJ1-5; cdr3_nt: TGCAGTGCTTTGACAGATCAGCCCCAGCATTTT; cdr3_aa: CSALTDQPQHF
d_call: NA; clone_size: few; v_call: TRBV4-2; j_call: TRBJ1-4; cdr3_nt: TGTGCCAGCAGCCAAGAAAACGGTAATGAAAAACTGTTTTTT; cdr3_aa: CASSQENGNEKLFF
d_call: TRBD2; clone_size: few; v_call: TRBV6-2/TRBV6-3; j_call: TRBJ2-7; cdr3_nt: TGTGCCAGCAGTTCGGGGGGGCGAACCTACGAGCAGTACTTC; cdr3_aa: CASSSGGRTYEQYF
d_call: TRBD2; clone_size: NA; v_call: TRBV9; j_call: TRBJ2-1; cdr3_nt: TGTGCCAGCAGCGCTTCCCCTCCAGCGGGAGTAGGTAATGAGCAGTTCTTC; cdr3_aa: CASSASPPAGVGNEQFF
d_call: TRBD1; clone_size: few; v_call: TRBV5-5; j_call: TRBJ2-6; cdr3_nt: TGTGCCAGCAGGTTGGACAGGTCTGGGGCCAACGTCCTGACTTTC; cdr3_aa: CASRLDRSGANVLTF
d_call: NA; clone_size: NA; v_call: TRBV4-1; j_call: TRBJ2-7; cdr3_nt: TGCGCCAGCAGCCAAACGACTGGCGGGCACTCCTACGAGCAGTACTTC; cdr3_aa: CASSQTTGGHSYEQYF
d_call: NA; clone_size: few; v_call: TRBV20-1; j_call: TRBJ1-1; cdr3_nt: TGCAGTGCGCCGCCGGCCAGGGACACTGAAGCTTTCTTT; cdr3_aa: CSAPPARDTEAFF
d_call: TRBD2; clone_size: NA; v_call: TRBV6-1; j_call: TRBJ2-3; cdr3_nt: TGTGCCAGCACGAGACTAGCGGAAACAGATACGCAGTATTTT; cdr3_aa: CASTRLAETDTQYF
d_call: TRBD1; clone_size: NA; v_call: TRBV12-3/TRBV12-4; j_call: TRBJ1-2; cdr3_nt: TGTGCCAGCAGTGGCGGGACAGGGGCTAGCTATGGCTACACCTTC; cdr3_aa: CASSGGTGASYGYTF
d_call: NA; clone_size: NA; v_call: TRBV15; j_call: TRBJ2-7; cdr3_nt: TGTGCCACCAGCAGAGGGGGTCAGTGTACGGGCGAGCAGTACTTC; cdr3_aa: CATSRGGQCTGEQYF